This entry concerns a single T cell receptor beta chain. Its antigen is unknown. The CDR3 is 15 amino acids. Germline V CDR1 and CDR2: GTSNPN, SVGIG (reference sequence). V was pared by 3 bases and J by 2 bases, with 14 bases between. This record comes from a study of blood T cells in healthy people across ages. Healthy Russian Caucasian donors spanned ages about 6 to 95 years. Study results and limitations: Bulk PBMC profiling left naive and antigen-experienced comparisons inconclusive. Diversity was higher, and naive CD4+ cells more numerous, in long-lived donors than in aged donors.

A J-beta primer mix and a sample-barcoded 5' primer were used in a second PCR of roughly 6 to 11 cycles. TCRdb passed the 5' RACE reads through MiXCR, listing each CDR3 protein once. The table records about 930,000 distinct CDR3 sequences, under 35% of them present only once. These data also featured in a second study, about T cells of mothers and their children. That work contributes: Researchers put all of the extracted RNA into cDNA synthesis, using roughly 1.5 ug per 15 ul.

The receptor's source is a woman aged 40 to 55 in good health. The sequenced sample consisted of blood. The chain carries TRBV30 and TRBJ2-1, with D unclear. The CDR3 is CAWRRTLDPYNEQFF. The CDR3 DNA reads TGTGCCTGGAGGCGGACCCTTGACCCCTACAATGAGCAGTTCTTC.